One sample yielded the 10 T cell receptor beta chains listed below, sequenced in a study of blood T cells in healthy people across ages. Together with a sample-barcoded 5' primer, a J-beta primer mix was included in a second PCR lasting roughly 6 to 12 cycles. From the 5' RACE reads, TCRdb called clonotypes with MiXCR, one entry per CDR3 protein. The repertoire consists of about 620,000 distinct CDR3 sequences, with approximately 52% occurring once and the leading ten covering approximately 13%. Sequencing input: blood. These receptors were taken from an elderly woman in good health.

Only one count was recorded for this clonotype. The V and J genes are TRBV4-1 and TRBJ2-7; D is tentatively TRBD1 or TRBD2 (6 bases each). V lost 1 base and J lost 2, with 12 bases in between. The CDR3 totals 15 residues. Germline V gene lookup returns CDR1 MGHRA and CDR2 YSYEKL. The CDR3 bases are TGCGCCAGCAGCCAAGGCGGGACAAAAACCTACGAGCAGTACTTC. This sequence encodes CASSQGGTKTYEQYF.

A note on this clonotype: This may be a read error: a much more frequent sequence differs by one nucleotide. CDR3 DNA: TGTGCCAGCAGTGTCACTAGCGGGAGGCTCTACAATGAGCAGTACTTC. Protein product: CASSVTSGRLYNEQYF. The gene calls are TRBV12-3 or TRBV12-4 and TRBJ2-7, with 12 bases identical to TRBD2. The CDR3 extends over 16 amino acids. Trimming at V came to 5 bases and at J to 7 bases, leaving 12 bases not matched to a gene.

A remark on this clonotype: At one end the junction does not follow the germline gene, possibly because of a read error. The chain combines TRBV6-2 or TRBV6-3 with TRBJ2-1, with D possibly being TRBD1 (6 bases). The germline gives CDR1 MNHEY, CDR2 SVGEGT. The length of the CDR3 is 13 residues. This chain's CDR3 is CASGRDNHNEQSF. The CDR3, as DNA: TGTGCCAGCGGCCGGGACAACCACAATGAGCAGTCCTTC.

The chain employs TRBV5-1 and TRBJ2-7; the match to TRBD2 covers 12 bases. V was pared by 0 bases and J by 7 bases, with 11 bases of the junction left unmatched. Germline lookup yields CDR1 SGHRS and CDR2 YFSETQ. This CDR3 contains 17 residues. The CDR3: CASSLETSGRRYNEQYF. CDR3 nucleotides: TGCGCCAGCAGCTTGGAAACTAGCGGGAGGCGGTACAATGAGCAGTACTTC.

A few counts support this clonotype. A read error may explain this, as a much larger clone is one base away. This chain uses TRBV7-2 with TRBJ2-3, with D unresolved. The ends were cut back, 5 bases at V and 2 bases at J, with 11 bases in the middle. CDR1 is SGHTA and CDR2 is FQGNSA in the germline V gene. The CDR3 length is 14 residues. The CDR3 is CASSVEVNTDTQYF. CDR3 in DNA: TGTGCCAGCAGCGTAGAGGTCAACACAGATACGCAGTATTTT.

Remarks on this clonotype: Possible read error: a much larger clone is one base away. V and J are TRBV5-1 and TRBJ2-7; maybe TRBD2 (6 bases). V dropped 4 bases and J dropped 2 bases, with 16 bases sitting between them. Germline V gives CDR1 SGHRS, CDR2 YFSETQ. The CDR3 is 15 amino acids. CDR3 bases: TGCGCCAGCAGCCCGGTTGCGGGAAAACCCTACGAGCAGTACTTC. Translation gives CASSPVAGKPYEQYF.

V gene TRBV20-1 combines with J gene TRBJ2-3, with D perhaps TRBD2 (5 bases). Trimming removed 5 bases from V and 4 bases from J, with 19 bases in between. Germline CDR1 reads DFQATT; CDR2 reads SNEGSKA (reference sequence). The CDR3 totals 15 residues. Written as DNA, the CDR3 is TGCAGTGCTGCTCGGGGTAGCGTAGCCTCAGATACGCAGTATTTT. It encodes CSAARGSVASDTQYF.

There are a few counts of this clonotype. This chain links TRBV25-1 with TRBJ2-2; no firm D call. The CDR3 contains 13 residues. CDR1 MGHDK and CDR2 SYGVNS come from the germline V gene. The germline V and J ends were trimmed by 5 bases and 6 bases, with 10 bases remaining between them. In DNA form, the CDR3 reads TGTGCCAGCAGTAAACAACCCCCCGGGGAGCTGTTTTTT. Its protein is CASSKQPPGELFF.

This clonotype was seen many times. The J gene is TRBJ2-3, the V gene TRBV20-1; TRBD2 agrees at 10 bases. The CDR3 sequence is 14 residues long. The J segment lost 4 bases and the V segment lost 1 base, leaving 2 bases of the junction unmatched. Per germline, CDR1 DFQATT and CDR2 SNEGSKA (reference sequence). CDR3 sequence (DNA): TGCAGTGCTAGAGGAGGGACTAGCGCAGATACGCAGTATTTT. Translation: CSARGGTSADTQYF.

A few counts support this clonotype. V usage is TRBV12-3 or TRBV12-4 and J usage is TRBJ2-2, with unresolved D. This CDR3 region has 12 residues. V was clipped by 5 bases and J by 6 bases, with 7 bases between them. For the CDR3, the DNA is TGTGCCAGCAGTCTCACTGCCGGGGAGCTGTTTTTT. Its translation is CASSLTAGELFF.